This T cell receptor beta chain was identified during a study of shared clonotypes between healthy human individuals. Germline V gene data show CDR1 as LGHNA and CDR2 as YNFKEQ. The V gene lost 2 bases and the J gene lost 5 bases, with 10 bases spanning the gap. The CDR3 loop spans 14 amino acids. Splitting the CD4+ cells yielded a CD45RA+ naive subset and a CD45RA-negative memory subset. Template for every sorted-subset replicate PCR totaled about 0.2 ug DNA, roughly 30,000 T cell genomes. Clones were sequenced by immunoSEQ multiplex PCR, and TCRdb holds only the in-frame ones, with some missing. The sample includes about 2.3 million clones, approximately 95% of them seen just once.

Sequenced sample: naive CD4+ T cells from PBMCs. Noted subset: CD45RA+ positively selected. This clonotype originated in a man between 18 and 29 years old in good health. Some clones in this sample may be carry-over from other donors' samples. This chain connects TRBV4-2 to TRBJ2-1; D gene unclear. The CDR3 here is CASSQRLSNNEQFF. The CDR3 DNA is TGTGCCAGCAGCCAACGGTTGTCCAACAATGAGCAGTTCTTC.